Below, 11 T cell receptor beta chains from the same sample are listed, as sequenced in a study of blood T cells in healthy people across ages. A J-beta primer mix and a sample-barcoded 5' primer were used in a second PCR of about 7 to 11 cycles. TCRdb independently ran MiXCR on the 5' RACE reads; one entry per CDR3 protein. The profile covers 600,000 to 1,000,000 distinct CDR3 sequences, with 58% appearing a single time and around 22% taken by the ten largest. Sequencing input: blood. The receptors come from a man younger than 45 in good health.

This clonotype turned up a few times. The genes are TRBV7-2 and TRBJ2-7; D may be TRBD2 (6 bases). The V end was cut by 2 bases, the J end by 2 bases, with 10 bases between. The CDR3 is 14 amino acids. The V gene's germline CDR1 is SGHTA and CDR2 FQGNSA. In DNA form, the CDR3 reads TGTGCCAGCAGCTTAAGCGGGTTCGCCTACGAGCAGTACTTC. Its protein product is CASSLSGFAYEQYF.

The CDR3 loop is CASSFGGQFRNQPQHF. The DNA for the CDR3 is TGTGCCAGCAGTTTCGGCGGACAGTTCCGTAATCAGCCCCAGCATTTT. This rearrangement joins TRBV28 to TRBJ1-5; D might be TRBD1 (6 bases). CDR3 length: 16 amino acids. CDR1 and CDR2 (germline): MDHEN, SYDVKM. With 3 bases removed from V and 4 bases from J, the gap between germline ends came to 16 bases.

This sequence joins TRBV20-1 and TRBJ1-5; tentative D call: TRBD1 (5 bases). Trimming cost V 5 bases and J 0 bases, with 11 bases left between them. The CDR3 consists of 14 residues. The germline CDR1 and CDR2 sequences are DFQATT and SNEGSKA (reference sequence). The CDR3 loop is CSAGQGNSNQPQHF. DNA for the CDR3: TGCAGTGCTGGTCAGGGAAATAGCAATCAGCCCCAGCATTTT.

The chain is built from TRBV7-2 and TRBJ2-1, with a possible D match to TRBD2 (6 bases). This CDR3 has 15 amino acids. V was clipped by 5 bases and J by 4 bases, with 15 bases between them. The germline gives CDR1 SGHTA, CDR2 FQGNSA. The CDR3 protein is CASSRMGTLYNEQFF. In nucleotides, the CDR3 is TGTGCCAGCAGCCGAATGGGGACTTTGTACAATGAGCAGTTCTTC.

The chain has TRBV10-1 and TRBJ2-3; D possibly corresponds to TRBD2 (6 bases). CDR3 length: 15 amino acids. V dropped 1 base and J dropped 0 bases, with 8 bases sitting between them. The germline gives CDR1 WNHNN, CDR2 SYGVQD (reference sequence). The CDR3 is CASSEYRGSTDTQYF. DNA of the CDR3: TGCGCCAGCAGTGAGTACCGGGGGAGCACAGATACGCAGTATTTT.

In this sample, this clonotype turned up once. The V call is TRBV10-3, the J call TRBJ2-3; D is unclear. CDR1 ENHRY and CDR2 SYGVKD come from the germline V gene. This CDR3 contains 14 residues. Trimming stripped 5 bases from V and 4 bases from J, with 13 bases between. The CDR3: CAISIRLPPDTQYF. CDR3 bases: TGTGCCATCAGTATTCGGCTACCACCAGATACGCAGTATTTT.

The chain joins TRBV5-1 to TRBJ2-4; D is perhaps TRBD2 (5 bases). The CDR3 covers 16 residues. Between the trimmed V and J ends, which lost 4 bases and 9 bases, there was a span of 23 bases. Germline assignment: CDR1 SGHRS and CDR2 YFSETQ. The CDR3 coding sequence is TGCGCCAGCAGCCCCCGTGGAGGTCCCGAGAGTAGCATTCAGTACTTC. Translating gives CASSPRGGPESSIQYF. The full variable domain, in which reference TRBV5-1 and TRBJ2-4 provide the parts outside the CDR3, is KAGVTQTPRYLIKTRGQQVTLSCSPISGHRSVSWYQQTPGQGLQFLFEYFSETQRNKGNFPGRFSGRQFSNSRSEMNVSTLELGDSALYLCASSPRGGPESSIQYFGAGTRLSVL.

This sequence joins TRBV15 and TRBJ2-1; D unclear. In germline, CDR1 is LNHNV, CDR2 YYDKDF (reference sequence). The CDR3 has 13 amino acids. Trimming stripped 5 bases from V and 7 bases from J, with 12 bases between. CDR3 nucleotide sequence: TGTGCCACCAGCCCTCCGGCCAGTAATGAGCAGTTCTTC. Its translation: CATSPPASNEQFF.

The chain employs TRBV25-1 and TRBJ1-5, with D unresolved. CDR3 length: 16 residues. The germline V gene encodes CDR1 MGHDK and CDR2 SYGVNS. V shed 1 base and J shed 7 bases, with 17 bases lying between them. This chain's CDR3 is CASSESGWAGGQPQHF. CDR3 bases: TGTGCCAGCAGTGAATCAGGTTGGGCAGGCGGGCAGCCCCAGCATTTT.

The gene calls are TRBV4-1 and TRBJ2-1; 8 positions agree with TRBD2. The CDR3 is made up of 14 amino acids. V lost 6 bases and J lost 7; bases outside the gene matches: 8. Looked up from germline, CDR1 is MGHRA and CDR2 is YSYEKL. The CDR3: CASSLSGIGNEQFF. CDR3 sequence (DNA): TGCGCCAGCAGTCTTAGCGGGATCGGGAATGAGCAGTTCTTC.

This rearrangement joins TRBV7-9 to TRBJ2-7; perhaps D is TRBD1 or TRBD2 (5 bases each). Germline V lookup: CDR1 SEHNR, CDR2 FQNEAQ (reference sequence). Trimming took off 6 bases at V and 5 bases at J, with 20 bases between the two ends. CDR3 length: 15 amino acids. The CDR3 reads CASSSPGRSIHEQYF. The CDR3 DNA follows: TGTGCCAGCAGTTCCCCGGGACGGTCTATCCACGAGCAGTACTTC.